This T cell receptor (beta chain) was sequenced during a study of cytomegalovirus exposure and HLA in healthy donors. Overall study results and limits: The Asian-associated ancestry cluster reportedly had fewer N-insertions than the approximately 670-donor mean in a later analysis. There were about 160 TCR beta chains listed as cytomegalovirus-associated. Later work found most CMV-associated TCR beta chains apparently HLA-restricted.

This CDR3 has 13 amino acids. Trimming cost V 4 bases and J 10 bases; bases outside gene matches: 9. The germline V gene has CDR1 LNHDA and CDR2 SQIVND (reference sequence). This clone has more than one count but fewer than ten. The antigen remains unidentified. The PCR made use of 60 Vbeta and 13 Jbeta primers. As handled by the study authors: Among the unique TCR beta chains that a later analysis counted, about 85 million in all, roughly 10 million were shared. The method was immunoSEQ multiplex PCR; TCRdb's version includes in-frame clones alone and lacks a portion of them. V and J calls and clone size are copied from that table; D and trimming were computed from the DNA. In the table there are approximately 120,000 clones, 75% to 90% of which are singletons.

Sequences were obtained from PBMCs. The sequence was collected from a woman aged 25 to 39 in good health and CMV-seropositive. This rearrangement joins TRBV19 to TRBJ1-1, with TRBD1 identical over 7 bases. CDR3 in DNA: TGTGCCAGTAGTACCCCAGGGGGGTCCCGAGCTTTCTTT. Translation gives CASSTPGGSRAFF.